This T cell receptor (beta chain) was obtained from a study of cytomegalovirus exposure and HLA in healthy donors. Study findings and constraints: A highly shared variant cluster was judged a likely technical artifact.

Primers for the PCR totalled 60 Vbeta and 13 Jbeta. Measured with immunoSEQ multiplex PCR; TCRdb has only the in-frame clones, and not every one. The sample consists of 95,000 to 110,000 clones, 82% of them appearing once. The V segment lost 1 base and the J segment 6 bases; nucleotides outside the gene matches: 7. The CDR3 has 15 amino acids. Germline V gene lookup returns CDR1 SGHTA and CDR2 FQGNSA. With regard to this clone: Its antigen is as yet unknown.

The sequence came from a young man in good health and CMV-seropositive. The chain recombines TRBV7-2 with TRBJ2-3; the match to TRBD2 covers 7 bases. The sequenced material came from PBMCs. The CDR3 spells CASSLGRLGGDTQYF. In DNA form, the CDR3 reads TGTGCCAGCAGCTTAGGCCGCTTGGGGGGGGATACGCAGTATTTT.